This T cell receptor (beta chain) comes out of a study of blood T cell repertoires in COVID-19. With 4 bases clipped from V and 2 bases from J, the junction kept 5 bases outside the gene matches. The CDR3 totals 15 residues. CDR1 LNHDA and CDR2 SQIVND come from the germline V gene (reference sequence). Here immunoSEQ multiplex PCR was the method, and the copy in TCRdb shows in-frame clones only, minus some. The sample holds a few hundred thousand clones, just under 90% seen once. The chain employs TRBV19 and TRBJ2-5; TRBD1 agrees at 9 bases. Sequenced material: peripheral blood. The origin of this receptor is a man aged 55 to 70 who had recovered from COVID-19. CDR3 in amino acids: CASSSGDRAQETQYF. The DNA for the CDR3 is TGTGCCAGTAGTAGCGGGGACAGGGCTCAAGAGACCCAGTACTTC.